The 19 T cell receptor beta chains below all came from one sample that was sequenced in a study of PD-1 blockade in classical Hodgkin lymphoma. The method was immunoSEQ multiplex PCR; TCRdb's version includes in-frame clones alone and lacks a portion of them. The sample contains about 36,000 clones, roughly two thirds of which appear only once. Every one of the patients relapsed after autologous stem cell transplantation (brentuximab vedotin exposure was variable). The material was peripheral blood mononuclear cells (PBMCs), obtained before the second cycle of nivolumab. The receptors stem from a human donor with classical Hodgkin lymphoma.

This rearrangement joins TRBV5-1 to TRBJ1-5; no firm D call. CDR1 is SGHRS, CDR2 YFSETQ, per germline. Deletions cut 0 bases from V and 0 bases from J, with 7 bases between. This CDR3 contains 15 residues. CDR3 sequence: CASSLDGGSNQPQHF. In DNA, the CDR3 is TGCGCCAGCAGCTTGGACGGCGGTAGCAATCAGCCCCAGCATTTT. Using reference TRBV5-1 and TRBJ1-5 for the parts outside the CDR3, the full variable domain is KAGVTQTPRYLIKTRGQQVTLSCSPISGHRSVSWYQQTPGQGLQFLFEYFSETQRNKGNFPGRFSGRQFSNSRSEMNVSTLELGDSALYLCASSLDGGSNQPQHFGDGTRLSIL.

The table lists this clone with a count of one. The chain's CDR3 is CASSQGGSETQYF. The CDR3 nucleotides read TGTGCCAGCAGCCAGGGAGGGAGTGAGACCCAGTACTTC. The J gene is TRBJ2-5, the V gene TRBV6-1, with 7 nucleotides matching TRBD2. Germline V gene data show CDR1 as MNHNS and CDR2 as SASEGT. The length of the CDR3 is 13 residues. The ends lost 6 bases at V and 5 bases at J; junction bases unmatched: 6.

The V call is TRBV10-1, the J call TRBJ2-5; TRBD1 might be the D (5 bases). TRBJ2-7 explains the end of the DNA better; the J call may be wrong. Germline CDR1 WNHNN, CDR2 SYGVQD (reference sequence). The CDR3 runs 14 residues. CDR3 loop: CASSESDSLGEQYF. As DNA, the CDR3 is TGCGCCAGCAGTGAGTCTGACAGTCTCGGCGAGCAGTACTTC.

This sequence joins TRBV1 and TRBJ2-6. TRBV1 is tagged as a pseudogene. The CDR3 contains 17 residues. The CDR3 region is CTSRRHCAQSRANVLTF. CDR3 bases: TGCACCAGCAGGCGCCATTGTGCACAAAGTCGGGCCAACGTCCTGACTTTC.

The rearrangement links TRBV14 to TRBJ1-1; 7 positions match TRBD1. The CDR3 has 13 residues. Germline V gene sequence: CDR1 SGHDN, CDR2 FVKESK. With V trimmed by 4 bases and J by 8 bases, 7 bases remained unmatched. The DNA of the CDR3 is TGTGCCAGCAGCCCCCTGGAACAGGGGGAAGCTTTCTTT. Protein: CASSPLEQGEAFF. Combining the CDR3 with reference TRBV14 and TRBJ1-1 gives the whole variable domain EAGVTQFPSHSVIEKGQTVTLRCDPISGHDNLYWYRRVMGKEIKFLLHFVKESKQDESGMPNNRFLAERTGGTYSTLKVQPAELEDSGVYFCASSPLEQGEAFFGQGTRLTVV.

This clone occurred once. The chain recombines TRBV4-2 with TRBJ2-7; 11 bases fit TRBD2. The CDR3 totals 16 residues. Germline loops: CDR1 LGHNA, CDR2 YNFKEQ. Trimming at V came to 0 bases and at J to 5 bases, leaving 6 bases not matched to a gene. CDR3 coding DNA: TGTGCCAGCAGCCAAGATCTCACTAGCGGGAGCAACGAGCAGTACTTC. Encoded protein: CASSQDLTSGSNEQYF.

This clone was counted a few times. The V gene is TRBV27, the J gene TRBJ1-2; D ambiguous. Germline V gives CDR1 MNHEY, CDR2 SMNVEV (reference sequence). The CDR3 covers 13 residues. Trimming stripped 6 bases from V and 4 bases from J, with 12 bases between. The chain's CDR3 is CASSANNLYGYTF. The CDR3 coding sequence is TGTGCCAGCAGCGCCAATAATCTCTATGGCTACACCTTC.

The chain combines TRBV6-1 with TRBJ2-7; TRBD2 aligns across 7 bases. The CDR3 runs to 15 residues. CDR1 is MNHNS and CDR2 is SASEGT in the germline V gene. J was trimmed by 6 bases and V by 7 bases; bases with no gene match: 15. CDR3 DNA sequence: TGTGCCAGCAAGGTAGGCGGGAGTCTTAGCGCCGAGCAGTACTTC. This gives the protein CASKVGGSLSAEQYF.

The chain uses TRBV4-3 and TRBJ1-1, with D unresolved. CDR1 is LGHNA and CDR2 is YSLEER in the germline V gene. The CDR3 is 14 residues long. The ends were cut back, 1 base at V and 1 base at J, with 7 bases in the middle. The CDR3 spells CASSQVNANTEAFF. As DNA, the CDR3 is TGCGCCAGCAGCCAAGTCAACGCGAACACTGAAGCTTTCTTT.

The table lists this clone with a count of one. The chain links TRBV10-3 to TRBJ1-4; D not resolved. V was pared by 10 bases and J by 5 bases, with 14 bases between. Germline V lookup: CDR1 ENHRY, CDR2 SYGVKD. The CDR3 length is 13 residues. The CDR3 DNA reads TGTGCCACAACACCTATCCTCAATGAAAAACTGTTTTTT. Its protein is CATTPILNEKLFF.

This clone was counted between two and nine times. The chain links TRBV28 to TRBJ1-2; 7 bases line up with TRBD1. Germline CDR1 MDHEN, CDR2 SYDVKM. Unmatched junction bases numbered 12, after V lost 5 bases and J lost 6 bases. The CDR3 extends over 15 amino acids. The CDR3 is CASSGIGQGVNGYTF. The DNA of the CDR3 is TGTGCCAGCAGTGGCATCGGGCAGGGGGTAAATGGCTACACCTTC.

The V call is TRBV5-1, the J call TRBJ2-3, with 10 bases lining up with TRBD2. This CDR3 region has 16 residues. Trimming removed 5 bases from V and 1 base from J; junction bases left unmatched: 7. Germline-derived CDR1 and CDR2 are SGHRS and YFSETQ. As DNA, the CDR3 is TGCGCCAGCAGAATCCTAGCGGGAGAGGGCACAGATACGCAGTATTTT. This sequence encodes CASRILAGEGTDTQYF.

The chain carries TRBV6-4 and TRBJ2-7; D possibly uses TRBD1 or TRBD2 (5 bases each). Trimming cost V 1 base and J 2 bases, with 18 bases left between them. Germline V lookup: CDR1 MRHNA, CDR2 SNTAGT. The CDR3 loop spans 17 amino acids. The CDR3 coding sequence is TGTGCCAGCAGTGACTTAGGTAGTTCGGGACGCCCCTACGAGCAGTACTTC. Its translation: CASSDLGSSGRPYEQYF.

DNA of the CDR3: TGTGCCAGCAGCGCCGGGGCGGGACAAGGTTCCCAGTACTTC. Translation gives CASSAGAGQGSQYF. This rearrangement joins TRBV28 to TRBJ2-5, with D perhaps given as TRBD1 or TRBD2 (6 bases each). Germline V gives CDR1 MDHEN, CDR2 SYDVKM. Between the trimmed V and J ends, which lost 6 bases and 9 bases, there was a span of 20 bases. There are 14 residues in the CDR3.

The J gene is TRBJ2-3, the V gene TRBV18, with 7 bases aligning to TRBD1. The V segment lost 6 bases and the J segment 1 base; nucleotides outside the gene matches: 7. Germline V CDR1 and CDR2: KGHSH, LQKENI. CDR3 size: 15 residues. The CDR3: CASSPGQVRTDTQYF. CDR3 bases: TGTGCCAGCTCGCCTGGACAGGTCCGCACAGATACGCAGTATTTT.

The V gene is TRBV9, the J gene TRBJ1-3; D is perhaps TRBD1 (5 bases). The germline V gene encodes CDR1 SGDLS and CDR2 YYNGEE. The CDR3 has 16 residues. V was shortened by 4 bases and J by 0 bases, with 14 bases between the two germline ends. The DNA of the CDR3 is TGTGCCAGCAGCTCCAAGACAGTTAACTCTGGAAACACCATATATTTT. The encoded protein is CASSSKTVNSGNTIYF. Full variable domain (missing parts from reference TRBV9 and TRBJ1-3): DSGVTQTPKHLITATGQRVTLRCSPRSGDLSVYWYQQSLDQGLQFLIQYYNGEERAKGNILERFSAQQFPDLHSELNLSSLELGDSALYFCASSSKTVNSGNTIYFGEGSWLTVV.

V usage is TRBV2 and J usage is TRBJ2-5; D gene ambiguous. The germline V gene encodes CDR1 SNHLY and CDR2 FYNNEI. The V and J ends lost 4 bases and 5 bases respectively, with 17 bases between them. This CDR3 contains 15 residues. Here the CDR3 reads CASSGVGITRETQYF. The CDR3 region has the DNA TGTGCCAGCAGTGGAGTAGGGATTACACGGGAGACCCAGTACTTC.

The CDR3 DNA reads TGTGCCATCAGTGAATTTAGGAGCCAAGAGACCCAGTACTTC. Amino acid sequence: CAISEFRSQETQYF. This chain connects TRBV10-3 to TRBJ2-5; no definite D call. V gave up 3 bases and J gave up 1 base, with 9 bases separating them. CDR3 length equals 14 residues. Germline V gene lookup returns CDR1 ENHRY and CDR2 SYGVKD.

This clone was seen a single time. This chain joins TRBV30 and TRBJ1-6; D not resolved. The CDR3 contains 14 residues. The germline gives CDR1 GTSNPN, CDR2 SVGIG (reference sequence). The V end was cut by 0 bases, the J end by 7 bases, with 10 bases between. CDR3 loop: CAWSVSGGNSPLHF. In nucleotides, the CDR3 is TGTGCCTGGAGTGTGTCGGGCGGGAATTCACCCCTCCACTTT.